A single sample gave rise to the 15 T cell receptor beta chains below, sequenced in a study of blood T cell repertoires in COVID-19. Measured with immunoSEQ multiplex PCR; TCRdb has only the in-frame clones, and not every one. The table lists 250,000 to 350,000 clones, about 81% of them singletons, with roughly 1.6% in the top ten. The sample was peripheral blood. The receptors were sampled from a human donor with COVID-19, enrolled during active disease. The donor label of this sample is uncertain.

The chain has TRBV18 and TRBJ1-4, with 7 bases aligning to TRBD1. Germline-derived CDR1 and CDR2 are KGHSH and LQKENI. V was clipped by 3 bases and J by 8 bases; unmatched bases: 9. The CDR3 has 15 residues. This CDR3 is CASSPQTGFREKLFF. The CDR3 DNA reads as TGTGCCAGCTCACCCCAGACAGGGTTTCGAGAAAAACTGTTTTTT.

The chain links TRBV18 to TRBJ2-7; tentatively, D is TRBD1 (5 bases). The V end was cut by 1 base, the J end by 3 bases, with 19 bases between. Germline V gene lookup returns CDR1 KGHSH and CDR2 LQKENI. The CDR3 spans 17 residues. CDR3 protein: CASSPRQGSAGDYEQYF. DNA of the CDR3: TGTGCCAGCTCACCACGGCAGGGATCAGCTGGGGACTACGAGCAGTACTTC.

This clone occurred once. This chain joins TRBV28 and TRBJ1-2; D unclear. Trimming took 7 bases from V and 5 from J, leaving 14 bases between them. Germline V gene data show CDR1 as MDHEN and CDR2 as SYDVKM. This CDR3 contains 13 residues. Written as DNA, the CDR3 is TGTGCCAGCACCTTGGACCGGGAGTATGGCTACACCTTC. Translating it yields CASTLDREYGYTF.

The V call is TRBV6-5, the J call TRBJ1-6; 7 nucleotides align to TRBD1. V dropped 6 bases and J dropped 9; count of bases not matched to a gene: 8. The CDR3 extends over 14 amino acids. Per germline, CDR1 MNHEY and CDR2 SVGAGI. This chain's CDR3 is CASSTVDRASPLHF. The CDR3 DNA sequence: TGTGCCAGCAGCACGGTAGACAGGGCTTCACCCCTCCACTTT.

The chain is built from TRBV29-1 and TRBJ2-5, with 8 bases matching TRBD1. The CDR3 sequence is 12 residues long. The junction had 3 bases not matched to a gene; V was cut back by 7 bases and J by 2 bases. Germline V lookup: CDR1 SQVTM, CDR2 ANQGSEA. CDR3 DNA: TGCAGCGGGGGGGACAGGCAAGAGACCCAGTACTTC. Translating it yields CSGGDRQETQYF.

V gene TRBV19 combines with J gene TRBJ2-2; 7 bases align to TRBD1. CDR3 size: 16 residues. Germline-derived CDR1 and CDR2 are LNHDA and SQIVND (reference sequence). V was clipped by 1 base and J by 3 bases; unmatched bases: 5. CDR3 nucleotides: TGTGCCAGTAGTATAGCATCGACAGGGTACACCGGGGAGCTGTTTTTT. It encodes CASSIASTGYTGELFF.

This chain links TRBV6-5 with TRBJ2-3, with D uncertain. Per the germline V gene, CDR1 is MNHEY and CDR2 is SVGAGI. V shed 7 bases and J shed 4 bases, with 15 bases lying between them. The CDR3 contains 14 residues. The CDR3 loop reads CASTKAPEADTQYF. In DNA, the CDR3 is TGTGCCAGCACAAAGGCCCCTGAGGCAGATACGCAGTATTTT.

This clone was observed a handful of times. This chain joins TRBV28 and TRBJ1-1, with 8 bases lining up with TRBD1. The CDR3 length is 14 residues. From germline, CDR1 is MDHEN and CDR2 SYDVKM. Trimming removed 8 bases from V and 11 bases from J; junction bases left unmatched: 16. CDR3 sequence (DNA): TGTGCCAGCGGGCTGACAGGGGAGGAGGGGGAGGCTTTCTTT. Its protein is CASGLTGEEGEAFF.

The CDR3 loop is CASSQFGVSTGELFF. DNA of the CDR3: TGTGCCAGCAGCCAATTCGGGGTGAGCACCGGGGAGCTGTTTTTT. The chain joins TRBV3-1 (or the pseudogene TRBV3-2) to TRBJ2-2, with D possibly matching TRBD2 (5 bases). The CDR3 has 15 amino acids. The germline V gene has CDR1 LGHDT and CDR2 YNNKEL (reference sequence). Trimming stripped 2 bases from V and 4 bases from J, with 11 bases between.

The rearrangement uses TRBV19 and TRBJ1-1, with D perhaps TRBD1 (5 bases). Germline V CDR1 and CDR2: LNHDA, SQIVND (reference sequence). CDR3 length: 14 residues. V lost 5 bases and J lost 2, with 12 bases in between. In DNA form, the CDR3 reads TGTGCCAGTAGTCCGCTGACAGTTAACACTGAAGCTTTCTTT. It encodes CASSPLTVNTEAFF.

The chain links TRBV11-3 to TRBJ2-5; TRBD1 is a possible D gene (8 bases). This CDR3 has 17 amino acids. CDR1 and CDR2 (germline): SGHNT, YENEEA. Trimming removed 2 bases from V and 4 bases from J, with 20 bases in between. The CDR3 loop is CASSLHGGRQGRETQYF. CDR3 coding DNA: TGTGCCAGCAGCTTACACGGGGGGAGACAGGGGAGAGAGACCCAGTACTTC. The whole variable domain, filled in from reference TRBV11-3 and TRBJ2-5, reads EAGVVQSPRYKIIEKKQPVAFWCNPISGHNTLYWYLQNLGQGPELLIRYENEEAVDDSQLPKDRFSAERLKGVDSTLKIQPAELGDSAVYLCASSLHGGRQGRETQYFGPGTRLLVL.

The chain has TRBV9 and TRBJ1-3; D gene ambiguous. Germline CDR1 reads SGDLS; CDR2 reads YYNGEE. Trimming left V 3 bases short and J 3 bases short, with 7 bases between. The length of the CDR3 is 13 residues. The CDR3 coding sequence is TGTGCCAGCAGCGGACATGGTGGAAACACCATATATTTT. Encoded protein: CASSGHGGNTIYF.

A single count supports this clone. V and J are TRBV6-5 and TRBJ2-1, with 8 bases fitting TRBD2. Germline lookup yields CDR1 MNHEY and CDR2 SVGAGI. V lost 8 bases to trimming and J lost 6 bases; unmatched junction nucleotides: 9. There are 14 residues in the CDR3. The CDR3 sequence is CASGGTRVTNEQFF. CDR3 DNA: TGTGCCAGCGGCGGGACTAGGGTTACCAATGAGCAGTTCTTC.

The V gene is TRBV9, the J gene TRBJ2-3; D gene unclear. The germline CDR1 and CDR2 sequences are SGDLS and YYNGEE. The length of the CDR3 is 15 residues. V gave up 4 bases and J gave up 1 base, with 13 bases separating them. The CDR3 nucleotides read TGTGCCAGCAGCCTAGGCGCTTCGGGCACAGATACGCAGTATTTT. Translated: CASSLGASGTDTQYF.

This clone came up a few times. The chain has TRBV9 and TRBJ2-2; 9 bases map to TRBD1. CDR1 is SGDLS, CDR2 YYNGEE, per germline. V shed 0 bases, J shed 4 bases, and the junction held 4 bases outside the gene matches. CDR3 size: 16 residues. CDR3 loop: CASSVGQGGATGELFF. The CDR3 bases are TGTGCCAGCAGCGTAGGACAGGGGGGTGCCACCGGGGAGCTGTTTTTT.